This TCR beta chain was identified during a study of shared clonotypes between healthy human individuals. V shed 4 bases, J shed 7 bases, and the junction held 9 bases outside the gene matches. CDR3 length: 16 residues. Germline CDR1 is SGHTA and CDR2 is FQGNSA. TCRdb's table, derived via immunoSEQ multiplex PCR, lists solely in-frame clones and lacks some. The data hold approximately 2.4 million clones, with around 95% observed a single time. This clone was detected once. The sequence derives from a man aged 18-30 years in good health. The sample comprised naive CD4+ T cells sorted from blood. Subset of the sample: CD45RA+ positively selected. The chain carries TRBV7-2 and TRBJ2-1; 11 nucleotides agree with TRBD2. The CDR3 DNA follows: TGTGCCAGCAGCTCCGTAGCGGGAGGGCCGGGGAATGAGCAGTTCTTC. Translation: CASSSVAGGPGNEQFF.